This T cell receptor (beta chain) was sequenced in a study of OX40 agonist ivuxolimab in advanced cancers. Overall study: As their treatment, patients were administered ivuxolimab, an agonistic anti-OX40 (CD134) antibody. A diagnosis of hepatocellular carcinoma, melanoma, renal cell or head and neck cancer was present in dose-escalation patients.

Overall study findings and caveats: Antigens targeted by the expanded peripheral T cells were not determined.

Assay used: immunoSEQ multiplex PCR; TCRdb lists only in-frame clones, some missing. The sample has under 100,000 clones, approximately 92% seen once. Germline values: CDR1 MNHEY, CDR2 SMNVEV (reference sequence). This CDR3 is 17 amino acids long. V lost 0 bases to trimming and J lost 5 bases, with 20 bases between them. With respect to this clone: Its antigen is unidentified.

The sequence came from an adult with an advanced solid tumor such as melanoma, head and neck, liver or kidney cancer. Specimen: CD4+ or CD8+ T cells sorted from blood, collected in a trial of the OX40 agonist ivuxolimab. The chain links TRBV27 to TRBJ2-7; TRBD1 might be the D (6 bases). CDR3 nucleotides: TGTGCCAGCAGTTTATCAAGGCTCGCGAACAGGGTGAACGAGCAGTACTTC. Protein: CASSLSRLANRVNEQYF.